The clone carrying this TCR beta chain was seen only once. These data originate in a study of neoadjuvant nivolumab and ipilimumab in lung cancer. Study background: Patients got nivolumab 3 mg/kg on days 1, 15 and 29; combination added ipilimumab 1 mg/kg day 1.

Method: immunoSEQ multiplex PCR; TCRdb's copy keeps in-frame clones and lacks some. This sample has around 13,000 clones, with around two thirds found just once. Source: peripheral blood, taken after neoadjuvant nivolumab, alone or with ipilimumab, at or shortly before surgery. This TCR came from an adult with non-small cell lung cancer.

CDR3 loop: CSVEGGYGNTEAFF. The CDR3 DNA is TGCAGCGTTGAAGGAGGGTACGGGAACACTGAAGCTTTCTTT. The genes are TRBV29-1 and TRBJ1-1; D ambiguous. V dropped 1 base and J dropped 1 base, with 10 bases sitting between them. Germline values: CDR1 SQVTM, CDR2 ANQGSEA. The CDR3 covers 14 residues.